The rows below give T cell receptor beta chains drawn from one sample of a study of cytomegalovirus exposure and HLA in healthy donors. Generated by immunoSEQ multiplex PCR, the TCRdb table keeps only in-frame clones and is missing some. The repertoire holds around 130,000 clones, with around four fifths as singletons. Sequencing was performed on PBMCs. The receptors stem from a boy aged 5 to 17 in good health and CMV-seronegative. Each CDR3 is given with its conserved first and last residue. Fields, in order: CDR3 DNA, CDR3 protein, CDR3 length, clone size, V gene, J gene, D gene. D genes are given only for firm matches. Not all rows give a size; the values are once, few, many and, for expanded clones, a class.

CDR3nt: TGTGCCAGCAGTGAGGTTTTAGCGGGAGCGTGGGAGCAGTTCTTC; CDR3aa: CASSEVLAGAWEQFF; len: 15; abundance: NA; v_gene: TRBV2; j_gene: TRBJ2-1; d_gene: TRBD2
CDR3nt: TGTGCCAGTGGGGACAGGAGCTCCTACGAGCAGTACTTC; CDR3aa: CASGDRSSYEQYF; len: 13; abundance: NA; v_gene: TRBV6-1; j_gene: TRBJ2-7; d_gene: TRBD1
CDR3nt: TGTGCCTGGAATAAGGGCCGGGGACTTCCAACTAGCACAGATACGCAGTATTTT; CDR3aa: CAWNKGRGLPTSTDTQYF; len: 18; abundance: NA; v_gene: TRBV30; j_gene: TRBJ2-3; d_gene: NA
CDR3nt: TGCAGCGTTTACAGGGTTATGAACACTGAAGCTTTCTTT; CDR3aa: CSVYRVMNTEAFF; len: 13; abundance: NA; v_gene: TRBV29-1; j_gene: TRBJ1-1; d_gene: NA
CDR3nt: TGTGCCAGCAGTTTAAGAGGGGGAAGTGGCTATGGCTACACCTTC; CDR3aa: CASSLRGGSGYGYTF; len: 15; abundance: NA; v_gene: TRBV27; j_gene: TRBJ1-2; d_gene: NA
CDR3nt: TGTGCCAGTAGCCCCGGACTAGCGGCGGTGGAGCAGTTCTTC; CDR3aa: CASSPGLAAVEQFF; len: 14; abundance: NA; v_gene: TRBV19; j_gene: TRBJ2-1; d_gene: TRBD2
CDR3nt: TGTGCCTCCCGTCGGACTATGAACACTGAAGCTTTCTTT; CDR3aa: CASRRTMNTEAFF; len: 13; abundance: NA; v_gene: TRBV6-6; j_gene: TRBJ1-1; d_gene: NA
CDR3nt: TGTGCCAGCAGCTTCGGGGAAAAACTGTTTTTT; CDR3aa: CASSFGEKLFF; len: 11; abundance: NA; v_gene: TRBV7-2; j_gene: TRBJ1-4; d_gene: NA
CDR3nt: TGTGCTAGTGGTCCCACAGGGGAGGTTTACGGTTTCTTT; CDR3aa: CASGPTGEVYGFF; len: 13; abundance: NA; v_gene: TRBV12-5; j_gene: TRBJ1-1; d_gene: TRBD1
CDR3nt: TGTGCCAGCAGTTTAACGGGATCTAATCAGCCCCAGCATTTT; CDR3aa: CASSLTGSNQPQHF; len: 14; abundance: NA; v_gene: TRBV27; j_gene: TRBJ1-5; d_gene: NA
CDR3nt: TGCGCCAGCAGCTTGGAGACATTGGAGACCCAGTACTTC; CDR3aa: CASSLETLETQYF; len: 13; abundance: NA; v_gene: TRBV5-1; j_gene: TRBJ2-5; d_gene: NA
CDR3nt: TGCAGCGTTGGGTTAGCGTACTCCTACAATGAGCAGTTCTTC; CDR3aa: CSVGLAYSYNEQFF; len: 14; abundance: few; v_gene: TRBV29-1; j_gene: TRBJ2-1; d_gene: NA
CDR3nt: TGTGCCAGCAGCTTGACAGGGCTCGGAAACACCATATATTTT; CDR3aa: CASSLTGLGNTIYF; len: 14; abundance: NA; v_gene: TRBV11-3; j_gene: TRBJ1-3; d_gene: TRBD1
CDR3nt: TGTGCCAGCAGTTTGCACAGGGGCGACGGTCAGCCCCAGCATTTT; CDR3aa: CASSLHRGDGQPQHF; len: 15; abundance: NA; v_gene: TRBV27; j_gene: TRBJ1-5; d_gene: TRBD1
CDR3nt: TGTGCCAGCAGTGACCTAGCGGGAGGGGTAGAGACCCAGTACTTC; CDR3aa: CASSDLAGGVETQYF; len: 15; abundance: NA; v_gene: TRBV6-1; j_gene: TRBJ2-5; d_gene: TRBD2
CDR3nt: TGTGCCAGCAGCTCCGGGACTAGCTATACGCAGTATTTT; CDR3aa: CASSSGTSYTQYF; len: 13; abundance: NA; v_gene: TRBV6-5; j_gene: TRBJ2-3; d_gene: TRBD2
CDR3nt: TGTGCCAGCAGCCGAAACCCGGGACAGGGGTACACTGAAGCTTTCTTT; CDR3aa: CASSRNPGQGYTEAFF; len: 16; abundance: NA; v_gene: TRBV7-9; j_gene: TRBJ1-1; d_gene: TRBD1
CDR3nt: TGTGCCAGCAAACGAGCGGTATCCTACAATGAGCAGTTCTTC; CDR3aa: CASKRAVSYNEQFF; len: 14; abundance: NA; v_gene: TRBV6-5; j_gene: TRBJ2-1; d_gene: NA
CDR3nt: TGTGCCAGTAGGCCCCAGGGGGGCTCCTACGAGCAGTACTTC; CDR3aa: CASRPQGGSYEQYF; len: 14; abundance: few; v_gene: TRBV16; j_gene: TRBJ2-7; d_gene: NA
CDR3nt: TGTGCCAGCAGTCAAGACATGGGCGGGGATGGCTACACCTTC; CDR3aa: CASSQDMGGDGYTF; len: 14; abundance: NA; v_gene: TRBV27; j_gene: TRBJ1-2; d_gene: NA
CDR3nt: TGTGCCAGCAGCTTACAGGGGTTACAACAGCCCCAGCATTTT; CDR3aa: CASSLQGLQQPQHF; len: 14; abundance: NA; v_gene: TRBV5-5; j_gene: TRBJ1-5; d_gene: TRBD1
CDR3nt: TGCGCCAGCAGCTCCGGGACAGTCTACGAGCAGTACTTC; CDR3aa: CASSSGTVYEQYF; len: 13; abundance: NA; v_gene: TRBV5-1; j_gene: TRBJ2-7; d_gene: TRBD1
CDR3nt: TGTGCCAGCAGAGAGGGGGAGGGCGAAAAACTGTTTTTT; CDR3aa: CASREGEGEKLFF; len: 13; abundance: NA; v_gene: TRBV2; j_gene: TRBJ1-4; d_gene: NA
CDR3nt: TGTGCCAGCAGACCTGGGCAGTCCTACGAGCAGTACTTC; CDR3aa: CASRPGQSYEQYF; len: 13; abundance: NA; v_gene: TRBV27; j_gene: TRBJ2-7; d_gene: NA
CDR3nt: TGTGCCACCAGCAGAGGGGGGGGCTCTACCTACGAGCAGTACTTC; CDR3aa: CATSRGGGSTYEQYF; len: 15; abundance: NA; v_gene: TRBV15; j_gene: TRBJ2-7; d_gene: NA
CDR3nt: TGTGCCACCAGCAGTCCGTTTCAGGGGGCTTTCGACGAGCAGTACTTC; CDR3aa: CATSSPFQGAFDEQYF; len: 16; abundance: NA; v_gene: TRBV15; j_gene: TRBJ2-7; d_gene: TRBD1
CDR3nt: TGCAGCGTTGATAATGGTTCGTCCAGGCAGTACTTC; CDR3aa: CSVDNGSSRQYF; len: 12; abundance: NA; v_gene: TRBV29-1; j_gene: TRBJ2-7; d_gene: NA
CDR3nt: TGTGCCAGCAGCTTAGAGCTGACAGATACGCAGTATTTT; CDR3aa: CASSLELTDTQYF; len: 13; abundance: NA; v_gene: TRBV7-9; j_gene: TRBJ2-3; d_gene: NA
CDR3nt: TGCGCCAGCAGCCCCCAGACTAGCGGGAGCTCTGGGGCCAACGTCCTGACTTTC; CDR3aa: CASSPQTSGSSGANVLTF; len: 18; abundance: few; v_gene: TRBV5-1; j_gene: TRBJ2-6; d_gene: TRBD2
CDR3nt: TGTGCCAGCAGCCCGGGGGGATCCCCCTACGAGCAGTACTTC; CDR3aa: CASSPGGSPYEQYF; len: 14; abundance: NA; v_gene: TRBV7-2; j_gene: TRBJ2-7; d_gene: TRBD2
CDR3nt: TGTGCCAGCAGTTCCGACTCGAACACTGAAGCTTTCTTT; CDR3aa: CASSSDSNTEAFF; len: 13; abundance: NA; v_gene: TRBV2; j_gene: TRBJ1-1; d_gene: NA
CDR3nt: TGTGCCAGCAGTTATTATAGCAATCAGCCCCAGCATTTT; CDR3aa: CASSYYSNQPQHF; len: 13; abundance: NA; v_gene: TRBV27; j_gene: TRBJ1-5; d_gene: NA
CDR3nt: TGTGCCATCAGTGACGACACCGGGGAGCTGTTTTTT; CDR3aa: CAISDDTGELFF; len: 12; abundance: NA; v_gene: TRBV10-3; j_gene: TRBJ2-2; d_gene: NA
CDR3nt: TGTGCCAGCAGCTTAAACAGGGCTGGGGCCAACGTCCTGACTTTC; CDR3aa: CASSLNRAGANVLTF; len: 15; abundance: NA; v_gene: TRBV7-2; j_gene: TRBJ2-6; d_gene: NA
CDR3nt: TGCGCCAGCAGCTTGGAGAGGGCAAGGATTGAAGCTTTCTTT; CDR3aa: CASSLERARIEAFF; len: 14; abundance: NA; v_gene: TRBV5-1; j_gene: TRBJ1-1; d_gene: NA
CDR3nt: TGTGCCAGCTCACCACAGGGGGCGAACACTGAAGCTTTCTTT; CDR3aa: CASSPQGANTEAFF; len: 14; abundance: NA; v_gene: TRBV18; j_gene: TRBJ1-1; d_gene: TRBD1
CDR3nt: TGTGCCAGCAGCGGCGGGACTAGCGGGAGCTCCTACGAGCAGTACTTC; CDR3aa: CASSGGTSGSSYEQYF; len: 16; abundance: NA; v_gene: TRBV9; j_gene: TRBJ2-7; d_gene: TRBD2
CDR3nt: TGTGCCAGCAGCGGGCCGAGCTCCTACGAGCAGTACTTC; CDR3aa: CASSGPSSYEQYF; len: 13; abundance: few; v_gene: TRBV5-4; j_gene: TRBJ2-7; d_gene: NA
CDR3nt: TGCAGCGTTGATCCCGGGAAAGAGACCCAGTACTTC; CDR3aa: CSVDPGKETQYF; len: 12; abundance: NA; v_gene: TRBV29-1; j_gene: TRBJ2-5; d_gene: NA
CDR3nt: TGTGCCAGTAGTATAGGCCTAGCGGGAGAGGATGAGCAGTTCTTC; CDR3aa: CASSIGLAGEDEQFF; len: 15; abundance: NA; v_gene: TRBV19; j_gene: TRBJ2-1; d_gene: TRBD2
CDR3nt: TGTGCCATCAGTGATGTTTCCATTTCTTTAGCGGCCGGGGAGCTGTTTTTT; CDR3aa: CAISDVSISLAAGELFF; len: 17; abundance: NA; v_gene: TRBV10-3; j_gene: TRBJ2-2; d_gene: NA
CDR3nt: TGCGCCAGCAGGCAAGGACAGGCCGCTAACTATGGCTACACCTTC; CDR3aa: CASRQGQAANYGYTF; len: 15; abundance: NA; v_gene: TRBV5-1; j_gene: TRBJ1-2; d_gene: TRBD1
CDR3nt: TGTGCCACCCACAGGGGGCAAGCCTACGAGCAGTACTTC; CDR3aa: CATHRGQAYEQYF; len: 13; abundance: NA; v_gene: TRBV10-3; j_gene: TRBJ2-7; d_gene: TRBD1
CDR3nt: TGTGCCAGCAGCCAAGGAGGCGGGAGGAACATTCAGTACTTC; CDR3aa: CASSQGGGRNIQYF; len: 14; abundance: NA; v_gene: TRBV5-6; j_gene: TRBJ2-4; d_gene: TRBD2